The T cell receptor beta chain described here comes from a study of blood T cell repertoires in COVID-19. Per germline, CDR1 ENHRY and CDR2 SYGVKD. CDR3 length equals 16 residues. The V gene end was trimmed by 3 bases and the J gene end by 4 bases; junction bases not matched to a gene: 10. Recruits, aged roughly 18 to 90 years, lived in 25 or so US areas. Cohorts were determined from participant-reported clinical history. As processed by the authors: Amplified reference gene primers provided the basis for estimating nucleated cell counts. Generated by immunoSEQ multiplex PCR, the TCRdb table keeps only in-frame clones and is missing some. That table is the source of V, J and clone size, and D and trimming were worked out from the DNA. The profile shows some 340,000 clones, around 87% of them singletons.

V is TRBV10-3 and J is TRBJ2-5, with TRBD2 matching over 8 bases. The sequencing sample was made of PBMCs or T cells enriched from blood (not recorded which). The sequence was collected from a woman between 25 and 40 years old who had recovered from COVID-19. CDR3 region: CAISDSTGGARETQYF. DNA for the CDR3: TGTGCCATCAGTGACTCAACCGGGGGGGCCCGAGAGACCCAGTACTTC.